This T cell receptor beta chain was identified during a study of technical replicates of blood from a handful of donors. The CDR3 has 17 residues. In germline, CDR1 is MDHEN, CDR2 SYDVKM. V was clipped by 5 bases and J by 0 bases, with 19 bases between them. Data came from immunoSEQ multiplex PCR; TCRdb stores just in-frame clones and leaves some out. The sample lists about 76,000 clones, 65% to 90% occurring once. V usage is TRBV28 and J usage is TRBJ1-1; possibly TRBD1 for D (6 bases). Specimen: PBMCs. This receptor was taken from a human donor in good health. Some clones in this sample may be carry-over from other donors' samples. The CDR3 loop reads CASSRTLDRRVNTEAFF. CDR3 nucleotides: TGTGCCAGCAGTCGTACCTTGGACAGAAGGGTGAACACTGAAGCTTTCTTT.